This TCR beta chain is from a study of blood T cell repertoires in COVID-19. For the study at large: Acute and convalescent COVID-19 samples came from the United States, Italy and Spain. PBMCs, B-cell-depleted T cells, or T cells provided the cDNA or gDNA that made up the material.

Germline loops: CDR1 SGHRS, CDR2 YFSETQ. The CDR3 consists of 16 residues. V shed 0 bases and J shed 3 bases, with 12 bases lying between them. Original processing notes: Amplification of reference gene primers provided the estimated nucleated cell counts. The repertoire was sequenced with immunoSEQ multiplex PCR; TCRdb's copy has only in-frame clones and lacks some. From that table come the V and J calls and clone size; the DNA was used to work out D and trimming. The table records approximately 110,000 clones, roughly 83% of them present only once. Sequenced input: peripheral blood. The gene calls are TRBV5-1 and TRBJ1-4, with a possible D match to TRBD1 (5 bases). This receptor was taken from a woman in her 70s with acute or convalescent COVID-19. CDR3 nucleotide sequence: TGCGCCAGCAGCTTGGGACAGACTCTCGCTAATGAAAAACTGTTTTTT. This gives the protein CASSLGQTLANEKLFF. Full variable domain (rest looked up from reference TRBV5-1 and TRBJ1-4): KAGVTQTPRYLIKTRGQQVTLSCSPISGHRSVSWYQQTPGQGLQFLFEYFSETQRNKGNFPGRFSGRQFSNSRSEMNVSTLELGDSALYLCASSLGQTLANEKLFFGSGTQLSVL.